These T cell receptor beta chains were read from a single sample in a study of a mutant IDH1 vaccine in newly diagnosed glioma. The table came from immunoSEQ multiplex PCR; TCRdb's copy has only in-frame clones and leaves some out. The table records 110,000 or so clones, 90% of them present only once. These receptors are not linked to any known antigen. The starting material was PBMCs, obtained from a glioma patient whose treatment included an IDH1 peptide vaccine. Receptors were obtained from a woman between 50 and 59 years old with glioma. Each CDR3 is given with its conserved first and last residue. Each record gives: V gene, J gene, clone size, D gene, CDR3 protein, CDR3 DNA. A D gene is named only where the DNA matches it firmly. The listing skips clone size in some rows; elsewhere it reads once, few, many or a size class.

TRBV11-1	TRBJ2-3	.	.	CASSPTGESTDTQYF	TGTGCCAGCAGCCCGACGGGGGAAAGCACAGATACGCAGTATTTT
TRBV5-6	TRBJ1-4	once	TRBD1	CASSSGRDRGHEKLFF	TGTGCCAGCAGCTCTGGCCGGGACAGGGGGCATGAAAAACTGTTTTTT
TRBV28	TRBJ1-1	once	.	CASSHQRSEAFF	TGTGCCAGCAGCCACCAGAGGTCTGAAGCTTTCTTT
TRBV9	TRBJ2-7	.	.	CASSPLPGYEQYF	TGTGCCAGCAGCCCTTTGCCTGGCTACGAGCAGTACTTC
TRBV27	TRBJ2-3	.	.	CASTEFSTDTQYF	TGTGCCAGCACCGAGTTTAGCACAGATACGCAGTATTTT
TRBV9	TRBJ2-7	.	.	CASGRTTSSYEQYF	TGTGCCAGCGGTCGAACCACTAGCTCCTACGAGCAGTACTTC
TRBV19	TRBJ1-5	.	TRBD1	CASSTLGQGTHQPQHF	TGTGCCAGTAGTACCTTGGGACAGGGGACGCATCAGCCCCAGCATTTT
TRBV5-4	TRBJ1-2	once	.	CASSLGGSVGLVGYTF	TGTGCCAGCAGCTTGGGTGGGTCAGTAGGACTGGTGGGCTACACCTTC
TRBV5-1	TRBJ1-1	.	.	CASSLGLGTNTEAFF	TGCGCCAGCAGCTTGGGGCTAGGAACGAACACTGAAGCTTTCTTT
TRBV10-3	TRBJ1-1	.	.	CAIRVNTEAFF	TGTGCCATCAGAGTAAACACTGAAGCTTTCTTT
TRBV6-5	TRBJ2-2	.	TRBD1	CASSSGTGGSGELFF	TGTGCCAGCAGTTCCGGGACAGGGGGTTCCGGGGAGCTGTTTTTT
TRBV7-9	TRBJ1-2	.	.	CASSSMDSFLYGYTF	TGTGCCAGCAGCTCAATGGACAGTTTCCTTTATGGCTACACCTTC
TRBV6-6	TRBJ1-3	.	.	CASSYGEAGNTIYF	TGTGCCAGCAGTTACGGGGAGGCTGGAAACACCATATATTTT
TRBV5-6	TRBJ1-5	.	.	CASSKTPSYSNQPQHF	TGTGCCAGCAGCAAGACCCCATCGTATAGCAATCAGCCCCAGCATTTT
TRBV19	TRBJ1-5	.	.	CASTHQPQHF	TGTGCCAGTACTCATCAGCCCCAGCATTTT
TRBV4-1	TRBJ1-1	.	.	CASSQVIGGETEAFF	TGCGCCAGCAGCCAAGTAATAGGGGGAGAGACTGAAGCTTTCTTT
TRBV27	TRBJ2-5	.	TRBD1	CASSPIALIRDRLWETQYF	TGTGCCAGCAGTCCAATAGCCCTCATTCGGGACAGACTTTGGGAGACCCAGTACTTC
TRBV27	TRBJ2-6	.	.	CASSSRTNSGANVLTF	TGTGCCAGCAGTTCCCGGACGAACTCTGGGGCCAACGTCCTGACTTTC
TRBV5-1	TRBJ1-2	.	.	CASSSTGTNYGYTF	TGCGCCAGCAGTTCCACCGGGACTAACTATGGCTACACCTTC
TRBV2	TRBJ1-5	few	TRBD1	CASDRGSNQPQHF	TGTGCCAGTGACAGGGGTAGCAATCAGCCCCAGCATTTT
TRBV28	TRBJ1-1	.	.	CASSSPVPVGAFF	TGTGCCAGCAGTAGCCCTGTCCCCGTGGGCGCTTTCTTT
TRBV28	TRBJ2-7	.	.	CASSPGTLYEQYF	TGTGCCAGCAGTCCGGGGACACTCTACGAGCAGTACTTC
TRBV5-1	TRBJ1-3	.	.	CASSLQALGSGNTIYF	TGCGCCAGCAGCTTACAGGCCCTCGGCTCTGGAAACACCATATATTTT
TRBV2	TRBJ1-4	.	.	CASGGTFNPEKLFF	TGTGCCAGCGGGGGGACATTCAATCCGGAAAAACTGTTTTTT
TRBV11-2	TRBJ2-1	.	.	CASSPPSLSYNEQFF	TGTGCCAGCAGCCCCCCCTCTCTGTCCTACAATGAGCAGTTCTTC
TRBV4-1	TRBJ1-1	.	.	CASSPIVEVYTEAFF	TGCGCCAGCAGCCCCATTGTGGAGGTTTACACTGAAGCTTTCTTT
TRBV27	TRBJ2-7	.	.	CASSLSIWTVYEQYF	TGTGCCAGCAGTTTATCGATCTGGACGGTCTACGAGCAGTACTTC
TRBV27	TRBJ2-3	once	.	CATANRATLGDTQYF	TGTGCCACCGCAAACAGGGCCACACTGGGAGATACGCAGTATTTT
TRBV6-1	TRBJ2-7	.	.	CASSDAAGSSYEQYF	TGTGCCAGCAGTGATGCGGCGGGGAGCTCCTACGAGCAGTACTTC
TRBV27	TRBJ1-4	.	TRBD1	CASSTNQGAVRKEKLFF	TGTGCCAGCAGTACCAACCAGGGGGCGGTAAGGAAGGAAAAACTGTTTTTT
TRBV11-2	TRBJ2-1	.	TRBD2	CASSSIRLAHNEQFF	TGTGCCAGCAGCTCCATTAGACTAGCCCACAATGAGCAGTTCTTC
TRBV28	TRBJ1-1	.	.	CASSLPVLNTEAFF	TGTGCCAGCAGTTTGCCCGTGCTGAACACTGAAGCTTTCTTT
TRBV7-8	TRBJ1-1	.	TRBD1	CASSVQGQPRTEAFF	TGTGCCAGCAGCGTACAGGGACAGCCCAGGACTGAAGCTTTCTTT